The rows below give T cell receptor beta chains drawn from one sample of a study of molecular identifiers for immune sequencing clone quantification. Each CDR3 protein gets one entry after TCRdb re-called the PCR reads with MiXCR. The sample lists 250,000 to 400,000 distinct CDR3 sequences; 20% to 25% were seen once. The specimen was naive CD8+ T cells from blood, with Jurkat cell RNA spiked in. These receptor sequences come from a human donor in good health. Some libraries in this study had Jurkat cell RNA spiked in. The CDR3 runs from the conserved cysteine through the conserved F or W. Each record gives: J gene, V gene, clone size, D gene, CDR3 DNA, CDR3 protein. The D gene is left open where the match is weak. Clone size, where shown, is once, few, many, or a class for clones that have expanded.

J gene: TRBJ2-1; V gene: TRBV5-1; clone size: many; D gene: NA; CDR3 DNA: TGCGCCAGCAGCTTGGCCCCCGAGACCTACAATGAGCAGTTCTTC; CDR3 protein: CASSLAPETYNEQFF
J gene: TRBJ2-7; V gene: TRBV4-1; clone size: many; D gene: NA; CDR3 DNA: TGTGCCAGCAGCCAAGGAAACGAGCAGTACTTC; CDR3 protein: CASSQGNEQYF
J gene: TRBJ1-1; V gene: TRBV30; clone size: many; D gene: NA; CDR3 DNA: TGTGCCTGCTCCGCGTGGGGGGGACCCCCTGAAGCTTTCTTT; CDR3 protein: CACSAWGGPPEAFF
J gene: TRBJ2-1; V gene: TRBV14; clone size: NA; D gene: NA; CDR3 DNA: TGTGCCAGCAGCCAAACAGGGTTTAGGGATTACAATGAGCAGTTCTTC; CDR3 protein: CASSQTGFRDYNEQFF
J gene: TRBJ2-7; V gene: TRBV18; clone size: NA; D gene: NA; CDR3 DNA: TGTGCCAGCTCACCGCCGGGACCGATGAGCTCCTACGAGCAGTACTTC; CDR3 protein: CASSPPGPMSSYEQYF
J gene: TRBJ2-5; V gene: TRBV6-5; clone size: many; D gene: TRBD2; CDR3 DNA: TGTGCCAGCAGTTACAGCGGGGGGGTTGAGACCCAGTACTTC; CDR3 protein: CASSYSGGVETQYF
J gene: TRBJ1-4; V gene: TRBV7-9; clone size: many; D gene: TRBD1; CDR3 DNA: TGTGCCAGCAGCTCCCCCGGGACAGGGTACGAAAAACTGTTTTTT; CDR3 protein: CASSSPGTGYEKLFF
J gene: TRBJ2-3; V gene: TRBV6-2/TRBV6-3; clone size: few; D gene: TRBD1; CDR3 DNA: TGTGCCAGCAGTAACCCACCGGGACAGTCCAGAGATACGCAGTATTTT; CDR3 protein: CASSNPPGQSRDTQYF
J gene: TRBJ2-7; V gene: TRBV27; clone size: many; D gene: TRBD1; CDR3 DNA: TGTGCCAGCAGTGTACTACAGGGGGCTCTCTGGTACGAGCAGTACTTC; CDR3 protein: CASSVLQGALWYEQYF
J gene: TRBJ2-2; V gene: TRBV27; clone size: NA; D gene: NA; CDR3 DNA: TGTGCCAGCAGTTCCCCCCGGGGAGGCACCGGGGAGCTGTTTTTT; CDR3 protein: CASSSPRGGTGELFF
J gene: TRBJ1-2; V gene: TRBV4-3; clone size: few; D gene: NA; CDR3 DNA: TGCGCCAGCAGCCAAGCGGCAGAACTCTATGGCTACACCTTC; CDR3 protein: CASSQAAELYGYTF
J gene: TRBJ2-1; V gene: TRBV19; clone size: NA; D gene: TRBD2; CDR3 DNA: TGTGCCAGTAGTGTTCTAGCGGGGGGGCCGGACAATGAGCAGTTCTTC; CDR3 protein: CASSVLAGGPDNEQFF
J gene: TRBJ1-1; V gene: TRBV11-2; clone size: NA; D gene: TRBD1; CDR3 DNA: TGTGCCGGCAGCTACGGACAGGGGAATCGATACACTGAAGCTTTCTTT; CDR3 protein: CAGSYGQGNRYTEAFF
J gene: TRBJ1-2; V gene: TRBV27; clone size: NA; D gene: NA; CDR3 DNA: TGTGCCAGCAGGGCGGGGGCTGGCTATGGCTACACCTTC; CDR3 protein: CASRAGAGYGYTF
J gene: TRBJ2-2; V gene: TRBV5-1; clone size: many; D gene: NA; CDR3 DNA: TGCGCCAGCCTTACCCCCACCGGGGAGCTGTTTTTT; CDR3 protein: CASLTPTGELFF
J gene: TRBJ2-3; V gene: TRBV5-3; clone size: NA; D gene: NA; CDR3 DNA: TGTGCCGGCAGCCCGAATGGGTTGGGCAAATGGGGCCCAGATACGCAGTATTTT; CDR3 protein: CAGSPNGLGKWGPDTQYF
J gene: TRBJ2-1; V gene: TRBV24-1; clone size: many; D gene: NA; CDR3 DNA: TGTGCCACCAGTGAAAACAACAGGGAATTTGAGCAGTTCTTC; CDR3 protein: CATSENNREFEQFF
J gene: TRBJ2-7; V gene: TRBV7-9; clone size: many; D gene: TRBD2; CDR3 DNA: TGTGCCAGCAGCTTAGTTGCCCGGGGGAGGGCGTTCCACGAGCAGTACTTC; CDR3 protein: CASSLVARGRAFHEQYF
J gene: TRBJ1-3; V gene: TRBV6-6; clone size: many; D gene: NA; CDR3 DNA: TGTGCCAGCCTGGAGAGCTCTGGAAACACCATATATTTT; CDR3 protein: CASLESSGNTIYF
J gene: TRBJ2-7; V gene: TRBV10-3; clone size: NA; D gene: NA; CDR3 DNA: TGTGCCATCAGTGAGTCGGGAGCCCACGAGCAGTACTTC; CDR3 protein: CAISESGAHEQYF
J gene: TRBJ2-3; V gene: TRBV28; clone size: many; D gene: NA; CDR3 DNA: TGTGCCAGCAGTCCAGAAAGACTCGGCACAGATACGCAGTATTTT; CDR3 protein: CASSPERLGTDTQYF
J gene: TRBJ2-5; V gene: TRBV5-1; clone size: many; D gene: TRBD1; CDR3 DNA: TGCGCCAGCAGCTTGGCGGACAGGGTGGAGACCCAGTACTTC; CDR3 protein: CASSLADRVETQYF
J gene: TRBJ2-6; V gene: TRBV30; clone size: NA; D gene: NA; CDR3 DNA: TGTGCCTGGAGTGTACATCAGCTCTCTGGGGTCAACGTCCTGACTTTC; CDR3 protein: CAWSVHQLSGVNVLTF
J gene: TRBJ2-3; V gene: TRBV27; clone size: NA; D gene: TRBD2; CDR3 DNA: TGTGCCAGCAGTCAACCGGGACTAGCGGGGCACACAGATACGCAGTATTTT; CDR3 protein: CASSQPGLAGHTDTQYF
J gene: TRBJ2-7; V gene: TRBV11-2; clone size: few; D gene: TRBD1; CDR3 DNA: TGTGCCAGCAGCCGACAGGGGGTCGAGCAGTACTTC; CDR3 protein: CASSRQGVEQYF
J gene: TRBJ2-5; V gene: TRBV7-3; clone size: many; D gene: TRBD1; CDR3 DNA: TGTGCCAGCAGCACGGGACAGGGATTAAGAGAGACCCAGTACTTC; CDR3 protein: CASSTGQGLRETQYF